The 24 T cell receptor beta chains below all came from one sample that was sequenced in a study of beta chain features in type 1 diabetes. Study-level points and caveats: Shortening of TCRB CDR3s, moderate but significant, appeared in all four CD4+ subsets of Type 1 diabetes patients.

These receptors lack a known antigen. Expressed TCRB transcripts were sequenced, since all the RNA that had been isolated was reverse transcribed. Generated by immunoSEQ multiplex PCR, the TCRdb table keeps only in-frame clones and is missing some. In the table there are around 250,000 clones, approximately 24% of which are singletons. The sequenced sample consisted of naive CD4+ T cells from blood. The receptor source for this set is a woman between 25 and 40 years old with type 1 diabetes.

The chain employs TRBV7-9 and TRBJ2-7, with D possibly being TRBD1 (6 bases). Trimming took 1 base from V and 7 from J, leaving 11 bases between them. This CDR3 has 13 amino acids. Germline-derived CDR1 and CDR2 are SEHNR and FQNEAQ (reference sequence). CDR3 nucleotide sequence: TGTGCCAGCAGCTTAGACAGGGTGGGGGAGCAGTACTTC. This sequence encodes CASSLDRVGEQYF. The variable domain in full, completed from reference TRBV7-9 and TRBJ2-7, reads DTGVSQNPRHKITKRGQNVTFRCDPISEHNRLYWYRQTLGQGPEFLTYFQNEAQLEKSRLLSDRFSAERPKGSFSTLEIQRTEQGDSAMYLCASSLDRVGEQYFGPGTRLTVT.

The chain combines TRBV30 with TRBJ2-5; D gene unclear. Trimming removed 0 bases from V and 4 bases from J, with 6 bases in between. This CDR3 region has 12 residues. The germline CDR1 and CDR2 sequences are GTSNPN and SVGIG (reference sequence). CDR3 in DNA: TGTGCCTGGAGTGTACTATTAGAGACCCAGTACTTC. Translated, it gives CAWSVLLETQYF.

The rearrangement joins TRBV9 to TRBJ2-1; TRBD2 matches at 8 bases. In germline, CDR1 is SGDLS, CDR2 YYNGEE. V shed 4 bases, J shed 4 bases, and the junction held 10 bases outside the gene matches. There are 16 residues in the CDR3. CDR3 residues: CASSPPREGIYNEQFF. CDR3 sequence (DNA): TGTGCCAGCAGCCCTCCCCGGGAGGGGATATACAATGAGCAGTTCTTC.

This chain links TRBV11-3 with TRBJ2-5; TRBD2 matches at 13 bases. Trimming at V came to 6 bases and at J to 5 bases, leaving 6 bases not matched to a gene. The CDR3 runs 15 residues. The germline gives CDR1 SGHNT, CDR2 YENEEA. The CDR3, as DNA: TGTGCCAGCAGTTCGGGACTAGCGGGATGGGAGACCCAGTACTTC. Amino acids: CASSSGLAGWETQYF. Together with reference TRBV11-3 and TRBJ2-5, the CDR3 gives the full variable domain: EAGVVQSPRYKIIEKKQPVAFWCNPISGHNTLYWYLQNLGQGPELLIRYENEEAVDDSQLPKDRFSAERLKGVDSTLKIQPAELGDSAVYLCASSSGLAGWETQYFGPGTRLLVL.

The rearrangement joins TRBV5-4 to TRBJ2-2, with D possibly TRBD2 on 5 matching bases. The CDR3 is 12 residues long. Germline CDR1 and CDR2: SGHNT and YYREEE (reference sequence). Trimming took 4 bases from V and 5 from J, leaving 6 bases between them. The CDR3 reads CASSRETGELFF. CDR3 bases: TGTGCCAGCAGCCGGGAAACCGGGGAGCTGTTTTTT.

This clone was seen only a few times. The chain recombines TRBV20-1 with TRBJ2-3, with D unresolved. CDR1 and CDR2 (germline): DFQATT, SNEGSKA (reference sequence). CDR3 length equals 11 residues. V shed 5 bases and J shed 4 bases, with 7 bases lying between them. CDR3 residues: CSALYSDTQYF. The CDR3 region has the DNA TGCAGTGCTTTATACTCAGATACGCAGTATTTT.

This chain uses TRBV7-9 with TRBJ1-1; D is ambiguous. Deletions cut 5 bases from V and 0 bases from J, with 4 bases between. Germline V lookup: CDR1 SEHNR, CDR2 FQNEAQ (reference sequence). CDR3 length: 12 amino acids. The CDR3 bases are TGTGCCAGCAGCAACTTGAACACTGAAGCTTTCTTT. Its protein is CASSNLNTEAFF.

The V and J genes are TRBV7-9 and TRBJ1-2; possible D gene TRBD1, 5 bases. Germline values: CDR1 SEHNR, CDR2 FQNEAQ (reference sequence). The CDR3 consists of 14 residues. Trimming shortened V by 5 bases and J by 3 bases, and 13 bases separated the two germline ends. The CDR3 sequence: CASSRGSTDYGYTF. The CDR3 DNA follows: TGTGCCAGCAGCCGGGGGTCGACGGACTATGGCTACACCTTC.

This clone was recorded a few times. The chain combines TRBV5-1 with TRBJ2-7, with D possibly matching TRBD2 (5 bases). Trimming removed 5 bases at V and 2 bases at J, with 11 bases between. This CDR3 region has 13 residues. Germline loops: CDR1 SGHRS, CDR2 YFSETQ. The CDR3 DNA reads TGCGCCAGCAGTATAGCGCCGACCTACGAGCAGTACTTC. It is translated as CASSIAPTYEQYF.

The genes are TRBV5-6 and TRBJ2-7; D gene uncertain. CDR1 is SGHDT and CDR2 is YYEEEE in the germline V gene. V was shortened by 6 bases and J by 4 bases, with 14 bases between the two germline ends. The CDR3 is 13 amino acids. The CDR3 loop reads CASTRKQRYEQYF. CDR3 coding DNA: TGTGCCAGCACCCGGAAACAGAGATACGAGCAGTACTTC.

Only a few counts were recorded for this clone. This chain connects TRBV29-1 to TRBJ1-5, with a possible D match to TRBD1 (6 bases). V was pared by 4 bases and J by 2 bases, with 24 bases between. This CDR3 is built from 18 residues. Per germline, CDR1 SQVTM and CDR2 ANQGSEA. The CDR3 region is CSVVFGTQGPPRNQPQHF. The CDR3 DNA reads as TGCAGCGTTGTATTTGGGACACAGGGCCCGCCACGCAATCAGCCCCAGCATTTT. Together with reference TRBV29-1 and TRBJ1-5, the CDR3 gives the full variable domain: SAVISQKPSRDICQRGTSLTIQCQVDSQVTMMFWYRQQPGQSLTLIATANQGSEATYESGFVIDKFPISRPNLTFSTLTVSNMSPEDSSIYLCSVVFGTQGPPRNQPQHFGDGTRLSIL.

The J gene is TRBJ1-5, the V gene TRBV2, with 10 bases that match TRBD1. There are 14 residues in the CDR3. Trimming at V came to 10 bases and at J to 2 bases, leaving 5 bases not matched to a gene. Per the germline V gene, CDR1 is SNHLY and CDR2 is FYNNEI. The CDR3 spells CAIAGTGGNQPQHF. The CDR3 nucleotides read TGTGCCATCGCCGGGACAGGGGGCAATCAGCCCCAGCATTTT.

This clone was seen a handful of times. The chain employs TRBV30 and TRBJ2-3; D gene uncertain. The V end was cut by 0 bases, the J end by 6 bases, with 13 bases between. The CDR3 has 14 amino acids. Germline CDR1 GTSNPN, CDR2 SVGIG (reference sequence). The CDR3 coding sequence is TGTGCCTGGAGTGTATCGGCGACATGGGATACGCAGTATTTT. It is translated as CAWSVSATWDTQYF.

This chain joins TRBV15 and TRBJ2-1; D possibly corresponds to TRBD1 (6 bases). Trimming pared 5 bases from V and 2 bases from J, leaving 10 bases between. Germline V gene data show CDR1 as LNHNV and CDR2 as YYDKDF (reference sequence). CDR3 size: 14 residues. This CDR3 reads CATSGHRAYNEQFF. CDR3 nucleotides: TGTGCCACCAGCGGCCACAGGGCCTACAATGAGCAGTTCTTC. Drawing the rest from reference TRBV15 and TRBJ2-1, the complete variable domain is DAMVIQNPRYQVTQFGKPVTLSCSQTLNHNVMYWYQQKSSQAPKLLFHYYDKDFNNEADTPDNFQSRRPNTSFCFLDIRSPGLGDTAMYLCATSGHRAYNEQFFGPGTRLTVL.

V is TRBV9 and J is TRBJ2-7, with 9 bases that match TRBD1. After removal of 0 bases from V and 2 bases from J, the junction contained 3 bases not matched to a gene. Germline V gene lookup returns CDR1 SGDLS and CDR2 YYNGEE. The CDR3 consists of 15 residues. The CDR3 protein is CASSVEGQGTYEQYF. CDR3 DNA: TGTGCCAGCAGCGTAGAGGGACAGGGTACCTACGAGCAGTACTTC. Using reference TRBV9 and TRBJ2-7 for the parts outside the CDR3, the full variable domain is DSGVTQTPKHLITATGQRVTLRCSPRSGDLSVYWYQQSLDQGLQFLIQYYNGEERAKGNILERFSAQQFPDLHSELNLSSLELGDSALYFCASSVEGQGTYEQYFGPGTRLTVT.

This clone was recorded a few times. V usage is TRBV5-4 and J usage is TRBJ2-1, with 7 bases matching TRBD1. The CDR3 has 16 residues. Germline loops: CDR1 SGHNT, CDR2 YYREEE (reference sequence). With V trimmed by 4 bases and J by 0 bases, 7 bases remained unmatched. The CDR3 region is CASSKQGRVSYNEQFF. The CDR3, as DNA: TGTGCCAGCAGCAAACAGGGGAGAGTCTCCTACAATGAGCAGTTCTTC.

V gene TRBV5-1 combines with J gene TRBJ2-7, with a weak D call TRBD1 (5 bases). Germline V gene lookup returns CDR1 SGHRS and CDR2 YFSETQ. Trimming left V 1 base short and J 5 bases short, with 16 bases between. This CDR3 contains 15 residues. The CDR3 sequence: CASSLQWTSAHEQYF. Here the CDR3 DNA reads TGCGCCAGCAGCTTGCAATGGACATCTGCCCACGAGCAGTACTTC.

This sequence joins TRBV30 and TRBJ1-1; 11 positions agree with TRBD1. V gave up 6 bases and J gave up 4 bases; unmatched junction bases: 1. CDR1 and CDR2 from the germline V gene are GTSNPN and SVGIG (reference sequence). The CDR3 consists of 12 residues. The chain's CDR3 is CACGTGGTEAFF. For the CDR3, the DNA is TGTGCCTGTGGGACAGGGGGCACTGAAGCTTTCTTT.

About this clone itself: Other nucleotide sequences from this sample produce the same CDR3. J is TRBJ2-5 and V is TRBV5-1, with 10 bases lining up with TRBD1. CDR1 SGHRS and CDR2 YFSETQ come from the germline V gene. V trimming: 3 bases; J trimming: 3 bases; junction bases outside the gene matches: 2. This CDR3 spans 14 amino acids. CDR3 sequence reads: CASSSGTGEETQYF. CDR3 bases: TGCGCCAGCAGCTCCGGGACAGGGGAAGAGACCCAGTACTTC.

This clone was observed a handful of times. CDR3 DNA: TGTGCCAGCAGCTTGGGAACAGGGGAACGGGGCTACACCTTC. This encodes CASSLGTGERGYTF. This sequence joins TRBV7-9 and TRBJ1-2; 7 bases line up with TRBD1. V shed 3 bases and J 8 bases; nucleotides not matched to a gene: 9. There are 14 residues in the CDR3. The germline CDR1 and CDR2 sequences are SEHNR and FQNEAQ (reference sequence).

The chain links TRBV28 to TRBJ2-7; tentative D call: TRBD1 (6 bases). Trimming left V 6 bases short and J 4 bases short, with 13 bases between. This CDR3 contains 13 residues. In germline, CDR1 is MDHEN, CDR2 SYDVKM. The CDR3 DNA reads TGTGCCAGCAGCATCGGGACATTGTACGAGCAGTACTTC. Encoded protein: CASSIGTLYEQYF.

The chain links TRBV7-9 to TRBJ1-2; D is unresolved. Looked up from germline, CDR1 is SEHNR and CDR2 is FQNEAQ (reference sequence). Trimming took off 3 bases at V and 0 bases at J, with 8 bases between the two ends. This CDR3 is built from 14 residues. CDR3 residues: CASSFLETNYGYTF. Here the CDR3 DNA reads TGTGCCAGCAGCTTCTTGGAGACTAACTATGGCTACACCTTC.

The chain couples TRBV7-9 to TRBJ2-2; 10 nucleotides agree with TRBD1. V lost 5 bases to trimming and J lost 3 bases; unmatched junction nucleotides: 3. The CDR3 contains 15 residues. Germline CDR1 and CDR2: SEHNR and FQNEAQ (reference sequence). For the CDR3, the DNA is TGTGCCAGCAGCCTAGGGACAGGGGACACCGGGGAGCTGTTTTTT. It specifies CASSLGTGDTGELFF.

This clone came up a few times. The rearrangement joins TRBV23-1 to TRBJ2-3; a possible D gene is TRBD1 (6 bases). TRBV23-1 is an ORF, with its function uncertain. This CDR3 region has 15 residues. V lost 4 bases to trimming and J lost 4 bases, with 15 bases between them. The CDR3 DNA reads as TGCGCCAGCAGTCCCCCGGGACACAACTCAGATACGCAGTATTTT. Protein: CASSPPGHNSDTQYF.